The source of this T cell receptor (beta chain) is a study of OX40 agonist ivuxolimab in advanced cancers. Generated by immunoSEQ multiplex PCR, the TCRdb table keeps only in-frame clones and is missing some. The repertoire includes approximately 65,000 clones, around 90% of them detected once, and under 0.5% sits in the top ten. Concerning this clone: What it binds is unknown.

Trimming took 3 bases from V and 7 from J; bases not matched to a gene: 6. From germline, CDR1 is SEHNR and CDR2 FQNEAQ (reference sequence). This CDR3 has 14 residues. Study conclusions and caveats: No determination was made of the antigen specificity of the expanded peripheral T cells.

V gene TRBV7-9 combines with J gene TRBJ1-1, with 9 bases lining up with TRBD1. Sequenced material: CD4+ or CD8+ T cells sorted from blood, taken in a trial of the OX40 agonist ivuxolimab. The receptor comes from an adult with an advanced solid tumor such as melanoma, head and neck, liver or kidney cancer. The chain's CDR3 is CASSLVPGQGEAFF. CDR3 sequence (DNA): TGTGCCAGCAGCTTGGTTCCGGGACAGGGTGAAGCTTTCTTT.